The present T cell receptor beta chain was sequenced within a study of beta chain features in type 1 diabetes. This clone has a handful of counts. The trim removed 3 bases at V and 7 bases at J, leaving 7 bases unmatched. CDR1 is PRHDT and CDR2 is FYEKMQ in the germline V gene (reference sequence). This CDR3 has 14 residues. Blood was collected once per donor into heparin, averaging around 120 mL. The authors obtained over 95% purity in all sorted populations. What was sequenced were expressed TCRB transcripts, since all of the isolated RNA had been reverse transcribed. Measured with immunoSEQ multiplex PCR; TCRdb has only the in-frame clones, and not every one. In the table there are about 620,000 clones, around 15% of which are singletons.

The rearrangement links TRBV13 to TRBJ2-7; 9 nucleotides match TRBD1. The TCR comes from a man between 18 and 29 years old in good health. Sequenced input: naive CD4+ T cells from blood. In DNA, the CDR3 is TGTGCCAGCAGCTTCCGGGACAGGGATGGGGAGCAGTACTTC. Amino acid sequence: CASSFRDRDGEQYF.